The 7 T cell receptor beta chains given below trace back to one sample, sequenced in a study of Graves' ophthalmopathy and Graves' hyperthyroidism. Amplifying from RNA transcripts, the study obtained TCR beta CDR3 regions. A first-round RT-PCR used HTBI primers, followed by a second-round multiplex PCR. TCRdb called the multiplex PCR reads again in MiXCR, with one record for every CDR3 protein. The data contain some 380,000 distinct CDR3 sequences, approximately 15% of them seen just once; the ten biggest clones take up about 7%. Sequencing was performed on peripheral blood. The receptors stem from a woman aged 18 to 35 with stable Graves' hyperthyroidism.

This clonotype has a count of ten or more. The rearrangement joins TRBV6-4 to TRBJ1-5; 8 bases align to TRBD1. V shed 6 bases, J shed 0 bases, and the junction held 16 bases outside the gene matches. The CDR3 spans 19 residues. Germline CDR1 and CDR2: MRHNA and SNTAGT. CDR3 coding DNA: TGTGCCAGCAGCGCCGGGACAGGCATCCTCATCGATAGCAATCAGCCCCAGCATTTT. Protein: CASSAGTGILIDSNQPQHF.

V is TRBV29-1 and J is TRBJ2-7; D not resolved. V was shortened by 3 bases and J by 2 bases, with 8 bases between the two germline ends. CDR1 and CDR2 (germline): SQVTM, ANQGSEA. CDR3 length: 12 amino acids. CDR3 sequence: CSVELAPYEQYF. In DNA, the CDR3 is TGCAGCGTTGAGTTGGCCCCCTACGAGCAGTACTTC.

Note on this clonotype: A much bigger clone sits one base away, suggesting this may be a read error. The CDR3 protein is CASSLARLSTESFF. The DNA for the CDR3 is TGTGCCAGCAGCTTAGCTCGGCTGAGCACTGAATCTTTCTTT. The chain links TRBV7-2 to TRBJ1-1; no definite D call. CDR1 and CDR2 (germline): SGHTA, FQGNSA. This CDR3 region has 14 residues. Together with reference TRBV7-2 and TRBJ1-1, the CDR3 gives the full variable domain: GAGVSQSPSNKVTEKGKDVELRCDPISGHTALYWYRQSLGQGLEFLIYFQGNSAPDKSGLPSDRFSAERTGGSVSTLTIQRTQQEDSAVYLCASSLARLSTESFFGQGTRLTVV.

In this sample, this clonotype turned up many times. This chain links TRBV6-2 or TRBV6-3 with TRBJ2-3; 10 nucleotides agree with TRBD1. CDR1 is MNHEY and CDR2 is SVGEGT in the germline V gene. After removal of 5 bases from V and 3 bases from J, the junction contained 8 bases not matched to a gene. This CDR3 contains 16 residues. This CDR3 reads CASSRYPGQGTDTQYF. Written as DNA, the CDR3 is TGTGCCAGCAGTCGCTATCCGGGACAGGGGACAGATACGCAGTATTTT.

This clonotype has at least ten counts. The V call is TRBV19, the J call TRBJ1-1; TRBD1 is a possible D gene (5 bases). The V gene's germline CDR1 is LNHDA and CDR2 SQIVND (reference sequence). Trimming stripped 1 base from V and 1 base from J, with 10 bases between. This CDR3 spans 15 amino acids. The CDR3 loop reads CASSIGGQWNTEAFF. The CDR3 DNA reads TGTGCCAGTAGTATAGGAGGACAATGGAACACTGAAGCTTTCTTT.

This clonotype was seen many times. This chain uses TRBV12-3 or TRBV12-4 with TRBJ2-2, with 8 bases fitting TRBD1. V shed 4 bases, J shed 4 bases, and the junction held 17 bases outside the gene matches. This CDR3 has 19 residues. CDR3 coding DNA: TGTGCCAGCAGTTCCCCGCGGACAGGGAACATATACGGCACCGGGGAGCTGTTTTTT. Protein sequence: CASSSPRTGNIYGTGELFF.

This clonotype was counted many times. The chain joins TRBV11-2 to TRBJ2-2; 7 bases are a match to TRBD2. V trimming: 5 bases; J trimming: 1 base; junction bases outside the gene matches: 7. The CDR3 extends over 16 amino acids. The germline V gene encodes CDR1 SGHAT and CDR2 FQNNGV. The CDR3 is CASSPPAGENTGELFF. CDR3 nucleotides: TGTGCCAGCAGCCCACCGGCGGGGGAGAACACCGGGGAGCTGTTTTTT.